The 24 T cell receptor beta chains reported below all come from one sample, sequenced in a study of Ad26.COV2.S vaccination and SARS-CoV-2 variants. Libraries were prepared by immunoSEQ multiplex PCR; TCRdb keeps only in-frame clonotypes and omits some of them. Of about 480,000 clones in the sample, roughly 87% were seen once. Indicated treatment: around 19 received Ad26.COV2.S at low or high dose, single or two shots; about 5 received placebo; per-sample allocation not given. At day 63 after the first vaccine or placebo injection, samples were drawn. The material was peripheral blood, obtained in a trial of Ad26.COV2.S vaccine versus placebo. Source of these receptors: a person between 18 and 65 years old who received the Ad26.COV2.S COVID-19 vaccine or a placebo.

V usage is TRBV5-7 and J usage is TRBJ1-6, with TRBD1 matching over 7 bases. TRBV5-7 is given ORF status, its function remaining uncertain. CDR3 length: 17 amino acids. J was trimmed by 5 bases and V by 2 bases; bases with no gene match: 10. CDR3 in DNA: TGTGCCAGCAGCTTAACAGGGGCCGGGATCCATAATTCACCCCTCCACTTT. Amino acid sequence: CASSLTGAGIHNSPLHF.

The V call is TRBV30, the J call TRBJ1-5; no reliable D call. This CDR3 spans 13 amino acids. The germline V and J ends were trimmed by 3 bases and 6 bases, with 12 bases remaining between them. Germline CDR1 reads GTSNPN; CDR2 reads SVGIG (reference sequence). CDR3 in DNA: TGTGCCTGGAGCATCAGTGTAGGTCAGCCCCAGCATTTT. Its protein is CAWSISVGQPQHF.

The chain has TRBV12-3 or TRBV12-4 and TRBJ2-7; TRBD1 is a possible D gene (6 bases). The CDR3 is made up of 13 amino acids. Trimming took 4 bases from V and 3 from J, leaving 10 bases between them. The CDR3 coding sequence is TGTGCCAGCAGTTCCAGGGGCTTCTACGAGCAGTACTTC. This gives the protein CASSSRGFYEQYF.

The chain uses TRBV12-3 or TRBV12-4 and TRBJ1-3; no firm D call. This CDR3 has 10 residues. Trimming removed 2 bases at V and 10 bases at J, with 3 bases between. The CDR3 DNA sequence: TGTGCCAGCAGTTTAACTACCATATATTTT. Translating gives CASSLTTIYF.

The chain employs TRBV21-1 and TRBJ2-7; TRBD2 was called by the table and not checked on the DNA. TRBV21-1 constitutes a pseudogene. The CDR3 is made up of 16 amino acids. CDR3 DNA sequence: TGTGCCAGCAGCGCGCAACTAGCGGGGTCGAACTACGAGCAGTACTTC. Translating gives CASSAQLAGSNYEQYF.

The chain employs TRBV29-1 and TRBJ2-2; 12 nucleotides align to TRBD2. The junction had 16 bases not matched to a gene; V was cut back by 4 bases and J by 7 bases. The CDR3 has 18 residues. From germline, CDR1 is SQVTM and CDR2 ANQGSEA. CDR3 loop: CSVVKLAGGPGGSGELFF. The CDR3 DNA reads as TGCAGCGTTGTTAAACTAGCGGGAGGTCCAGGGGGTAGCGGGGAGCTGTTTTTT.

J is TRBJ1-3 and V is TRBV7-8, with D possibly matching TRBD1 (5 bases). Trimming removed 7 bases from V and 0 bases from J, with 13 bases in between. The CDR3 runs to 15 residues. CDR1 and CDR2 from the germline V gene are SGHVS and FQNEAQ. The CDR3 protein is CASTLGTSSGNTIYF. The CDR3 DNA is TGTGCCAGCACCCTGGGGACGAGCTCTGGAAACACCATATATTTT. Full variable domain (rest looked up from reference TRBV7-8 and TRBJ1-3): GAGVSQSPRYKVAKRGQDVALRCDPISGHVSLFWYQQALGQGPEFLTYFQNEAQLDKSGLPSDRFFAERPEGSVSTLKIQRTQQEDSAVYLCASTLGTSSGNTIYFGEGSWLTVV.

The CDR3 DNA reads as TGCAGCGTTGGGACTAGCGCAGATACGCAGTATTTT. This sequence encodes CSVGTSADTQYF. The chain combines TRBV29-1 with TRBJ2-3, with 9 bases that match TRBD2. The germline V gene has CDR1 SQVTM and CDR2 ANQGSEA. The V segment lost 4 bases and the J segment 4 bases; nucleotides outside the gene matches: 0. The CDR3 has 12 amino acids.

The chain couples TRBV4-3 to TRBJ1-1; tentative D call: TRBD1 (5 bases). CDR1 and CDR2 from the germline V gene are LGHNA and YSLEER. The V gene lost 2 bases and the J gene lost 1 base, with 14 bases spanning the gap. The CDR3 has 16 amino acids. Written as DNA, the CDR3 is TGCGCCAGCAGCCAACACGGGGCAGACACGAACACTGAAGCTTTCTTT. Translation gives CASSQHGADTNTEAFF.

The chain joins TRBV5-1 to TRBJ2-5; D remains ambiguous. The germline V gene has CDR1 SGHRS and CDR2 YFSETQ. There are 14 residues in the CDR3. V was trimmed by 2 bases and J by 1 base, leaving 9 bases between them. DNA for the CDR3: TGCGCCAGCAGCTTCCCTACCGTCCAAGAGACCCAGTACTTC. It encodes CASSFPTVQETQYF.

The chain links TRBV19 to TRBJ1-5; weak D call: TRBD1 (6 bases). Germline CDR1 reads LNHDA; CDR2 reads SQIVND (reference sequence). The CDR3 extends over 16 amino acids. The V and J ends lost 6 bases and 5 bases respectively, with 20 bases between them. The CDR3 DNA reads as TGTGCCAGTAGGAGTTTGGGACACTTCCCTGATCAGCCCCAGCATTTT. This gives the protein CASRSLGHFPDQPQHF.

V usage is TRBV7-9 and J usage is TRBJ1-5; TRBD1 is a possible D gene (6 bases). There are 15 residues in the CDR3. Germline-derived CDR1 and CDR2 are SEHNR and FQNEAQ (reference sequence). Trimming took off 4 bases at V and 5 bases at J, with 15 bases between the two ends. The CDR3 spells CASSWGGGYDQPQHF. CDR3 in DNA: TGTGCCAGCAGCTGGGGGGGCGGATATGATCAGCCCCAGCATTTT.

The chain couples TRBV5-4 to TRBJ2-7; D might be TRBD2 (7 bases). The V gene lost 0 bases and the J gene lost 4 bases, with 23 bases spanning the gap. The CDR3 covers 18 residues. The germline V gene has CDR1 SGHNT and CDR2 YYREEE (reference sequence). Written as DNA, the CDR3 is TGTGCCAGCAGCTTGGGCGGGGGCCGGGCCGCCGCGGGATACGAGCAGTACTTC. Residues: CASSLGGGRAAAGYEQYF.

V gene TRBV14 combines with J gene TRBJ1-1; a possible D gene is TRBD1 (5 bases). Germline V lookup: CDR1 SGHDN, CDR2 FVKESK. The CDR3 has 14 residues. Between the trimmed V and J ends, which lost 3 bases and 6 bases, there was a span of 14 bases. The CDR3 DNA reads TGTGCCAGCAGCCAGTTTTCCGGGACGGCTGAAGCTTTCTTT. It specifies CASSQFSGTAEAFF. Complete variable domain (other parts from reference TRBV14 and TRBJ1-1): EAGVTQFPSHSVIEKGQTVTLRCDPISGHDNLYWYRRVMGKEIKFLLHFVKESKQDESGMPNNRFLAERTGGTYSTLKVQPAELEDSGVYFCASSQFSGTAEAFFGQGTRLTVV.

This chain links TRBV7-8 with TRBJ1-1, with a possible D match to TRBD1 (5 bases). The CDR3 has 18 amino acids. Trimming pared 4 bases from V and 0 bases from J, leaving 21 bases between. Germline CDR1 and CDR2: SGHVS and FQNEAQ. For the CDR3, the DNA is TGTGCCAGCAGCTCGCCGGGGGGAGCCTGGGGTATGAACACTGAAGCTTTCTTT. Translated, it gives CASSSPGGAWGMNTEAFF.

In this sample, this clone turned up a few times. The V gene is TRBV28, the J gene TRBJ1-5; the D is unclear. Trimming shortened V by 6 bases and J by 9 bases, and 12 bases separated the two germline ends. Germline V gene sequence: CDR1 MDHEN, CDR2 SYDVKM. This CDR3 region has 12 residues. The CDR3 here is CASSPPWGPQHF. The CDR3 DNA reads TGTGCCAGCAGCCCTCCTTGGGGGCCCCAGCATTTT.

This chain links TRBV5-1 with TRBJ2-3; tentatively, D is TRBD1 (6 bases). The CDR3 is 14 amino acids. Trimming stripped 1 base from V and 6 bases from J, with 12 bases between. In germline, CDR1 is SGHRS, CDR2 YFSETQ. CDR3 sequence (DNA): TGCGCCAGCAGCTTGTCAAGGGGGAAGGATACGCAGTATTTT. Its protein product is CASSLSRGKDTQYF. Drawing the rest from reference TRBV5-1 and TRBJ2-3, the complete variable domain is KAGVTQTPRYLIKTRGQQVTLSCSPISGHRSVSWYQQTPGQGLQFLFEYFSETQRNKGNFPGRFSGRQFSNSRSEMNVSTLELGDSALYLCASSLSRGKDTQYFGPGTRLTVL.

This chain links TRBV3-1 (or the pseudogene TRBV3-2) with TRBJ2-3; 8 nucleotides align to TRBD2. The CDR3 contains 11 residues. After removal of 3 bases from V and 15 bases from J, the junction contained 5 bases not matched to a gene. Germline assignment: CDR1 LGHDT and CDR2 YNNKEL (reference sequence). The CDR3, as DNA: TGTGCCAGCAGCCAGGGGACTAGTTACTATTTT. It is translated as CASSQGTSYYF.

The V call is TRBV6-6, the J call TRBJ1-4, with D possibly matching TRBD1 (6 bases). Germline CDR1 and CDR2: MNHNY and SVGAGI (reference sequence). The CDR3 is made up of 15 amino acids. The V and J ends lost 7 bases and 7 bases respectively, with 19 bases between them. The CDR3 spells CASTLKGGWGEKLFF. The CDR3 nucleotides read TGTGCCAGCACTCTGAAGGGGGGCTGGGGTGAAAAACTGTTTTTT.

The J gene is TRBJ2-5, the V gene TRBV28; 9 bases are shared with TRBD2. The CDR3 is made up of 15 amino acids. Unmatched junction bases numbered 2, after V lost 1 base and J lost 2 bases. From germline, CDR1 is MDHEN and CDR2 SYDVKM. The CDR3 is CASSLSLAGQETQYF. DNA of the CDR3: TGTGCCAGCAGTTTATCTCTAGCGGGGCAAGAGACCCAGTACTTC.

The V and J genes are TRBV9 and TRBJ1-5; D is perhaps TRBD1 (5 bases). V lost 3 bases, J lost 2 bases, and 12 bases lay in between. CDR3 length: 15 amino acids. Germline V gene data show CDR1 as SGDLS and CDR2 as YYNGEE. The CDR3 nucleotides are TGTGCCAGCAGCGCAGGGACGTCAGGCAATCAGCCCCAGCATTTT. Protein product: CASSAGTSGNQPQHF.

The gene calls are TRBV10-3 and TRBJ1-3; D uncertain. The germline CDR1 and CDR2 sequences are ENHRY and SYGVKD. The CDR3 runs 13 residues. V gave up 7 bases and J gave up 0 bases, with 7 bases separating them. As DNA, the CDR3 is TGTGCCATCAAACAGTCCTCTGGAAACACCATATATTTT. It specifies CAIKQSSGNTIYF.

J is TRBJ1-1 and V is TRBV18; perhaps TRBD1 as D (5 bases). Per germline, CDR1 KGHSH and CDR2 LQKENI. V was shortened by 3 bases and J by 4 bases, with 12 bases between the two germline ends. This CDR3 spans 14 amino acids. In DNA form, the CDR3 reads TGTGCCAGCTCACCGGGACGTGGGGTCACTGAAGCTTTCTTT. This codes for CASSPGRGVTEAFF.

V and J are TRBV29-1 and TRBJ1-1; TRBD1 is a possible D gene (5 bases). The CDR3 is made up of 13 amino acids. CDR1 is SQVTM, CDR2 ANQGSEA, per germline. Trimming took off 5 bases at V and 0 bases at J, with 10 bases between the two ends. The CDR3 loop reads CSVTRQLNTEAFF. DNA of the CDR3: TGCAGCGTTACTAGACAGTTGAACACTGAAGCTTTCTTT.